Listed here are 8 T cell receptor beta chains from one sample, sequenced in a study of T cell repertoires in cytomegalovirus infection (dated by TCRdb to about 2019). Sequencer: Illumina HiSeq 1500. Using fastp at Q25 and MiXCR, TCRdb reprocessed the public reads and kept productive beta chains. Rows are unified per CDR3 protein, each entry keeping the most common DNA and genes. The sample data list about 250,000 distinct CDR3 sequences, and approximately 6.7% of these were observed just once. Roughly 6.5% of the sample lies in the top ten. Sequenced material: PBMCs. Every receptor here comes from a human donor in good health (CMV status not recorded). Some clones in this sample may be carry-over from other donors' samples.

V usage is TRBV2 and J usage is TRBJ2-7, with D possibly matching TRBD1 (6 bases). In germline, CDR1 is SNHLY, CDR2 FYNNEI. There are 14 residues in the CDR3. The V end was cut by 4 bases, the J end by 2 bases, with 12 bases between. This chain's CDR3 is CASSVNRQAYEQYF. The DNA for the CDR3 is TGTGCCAGCAGTGTAAATCGACAGGCCTACGAGCAGTACTTC.

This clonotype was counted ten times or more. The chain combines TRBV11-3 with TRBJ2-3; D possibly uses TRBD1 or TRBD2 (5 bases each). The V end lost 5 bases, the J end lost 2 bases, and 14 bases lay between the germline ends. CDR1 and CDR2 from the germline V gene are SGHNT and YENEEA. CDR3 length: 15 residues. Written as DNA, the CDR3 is TGTGCCAGCAGCCCAGGGACGGCGTTCACAGATACGCAGTATTTT. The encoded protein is CASSPGTAFTDTQYF.

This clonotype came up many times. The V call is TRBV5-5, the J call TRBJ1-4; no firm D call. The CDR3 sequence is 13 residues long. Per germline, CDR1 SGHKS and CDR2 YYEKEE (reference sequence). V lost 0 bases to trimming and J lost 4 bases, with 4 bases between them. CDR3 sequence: CASSLEDNEKLFF. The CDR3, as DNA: TGTGCCAGCAGCTTGGAAGATAATGAAAAACTGTTTTTT.

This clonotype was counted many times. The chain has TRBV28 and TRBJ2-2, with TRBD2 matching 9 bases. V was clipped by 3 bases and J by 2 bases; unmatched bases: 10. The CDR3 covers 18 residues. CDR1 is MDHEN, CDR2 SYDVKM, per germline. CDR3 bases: TGTGCCAGCAGTTTCCCCACCTCCGGGACTAGCAACACCGGGGAGCTGTTTTTT. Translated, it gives CASSFPTSGTSNTGELFF. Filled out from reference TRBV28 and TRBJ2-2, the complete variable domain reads DVKVTQSSRYLVKRTGEKVFLECVQDMDHENMFWYRQDPGLGLRLIYFSYDVKMKEKGDIPEGYSVSREKKERFSLILESASTNQTSMYLCASSFPTSGTSNTGELFFGEGSRLTVL.

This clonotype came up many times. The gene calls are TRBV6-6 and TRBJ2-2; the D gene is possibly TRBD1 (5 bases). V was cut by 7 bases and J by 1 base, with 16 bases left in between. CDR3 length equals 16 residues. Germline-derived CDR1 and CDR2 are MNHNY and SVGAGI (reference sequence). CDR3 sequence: CASTSWGPLNTGELFF. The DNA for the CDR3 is TGTGCCAGCACCTCGTGGGGCCCACTGAACACCGGGGAGCTGTTTTTT.

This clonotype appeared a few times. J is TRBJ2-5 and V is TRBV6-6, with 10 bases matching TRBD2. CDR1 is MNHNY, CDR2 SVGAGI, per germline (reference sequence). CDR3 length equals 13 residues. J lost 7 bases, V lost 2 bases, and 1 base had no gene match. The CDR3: CASSYKRGGTQYF. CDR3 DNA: TGTGCCAGCAGTTACAAGCGGGGGGGGACCCAGTACTTC.

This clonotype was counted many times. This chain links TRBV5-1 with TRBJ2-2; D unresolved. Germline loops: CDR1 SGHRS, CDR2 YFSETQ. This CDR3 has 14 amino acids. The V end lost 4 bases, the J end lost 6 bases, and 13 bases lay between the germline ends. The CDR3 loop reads CASSPWTDAGELFF. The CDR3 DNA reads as TGCGCCAGCAGCCCGTGGACGGACGCCGGGGAGCTGTTTTTT. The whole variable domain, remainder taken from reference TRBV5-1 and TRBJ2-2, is KAGVTQTPRYLIKTRGQQVTLSCSPISGHRSVSWYQQTPGQGLQFLFEYFSETQRNKGNFPGRFSGRQFSNSRSEMNVSTLELGDSALYLCASSPWTDAGELFFGEGSRLTVL.

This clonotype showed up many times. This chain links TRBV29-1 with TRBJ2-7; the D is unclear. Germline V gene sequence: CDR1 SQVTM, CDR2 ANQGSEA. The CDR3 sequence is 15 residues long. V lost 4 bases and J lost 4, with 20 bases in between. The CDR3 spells CSVVYSTPPRYEQYF. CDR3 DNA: TGCAGCGTTGTTTATTCCACTCCTCCTCGTTACGAGCAGTACTTC.